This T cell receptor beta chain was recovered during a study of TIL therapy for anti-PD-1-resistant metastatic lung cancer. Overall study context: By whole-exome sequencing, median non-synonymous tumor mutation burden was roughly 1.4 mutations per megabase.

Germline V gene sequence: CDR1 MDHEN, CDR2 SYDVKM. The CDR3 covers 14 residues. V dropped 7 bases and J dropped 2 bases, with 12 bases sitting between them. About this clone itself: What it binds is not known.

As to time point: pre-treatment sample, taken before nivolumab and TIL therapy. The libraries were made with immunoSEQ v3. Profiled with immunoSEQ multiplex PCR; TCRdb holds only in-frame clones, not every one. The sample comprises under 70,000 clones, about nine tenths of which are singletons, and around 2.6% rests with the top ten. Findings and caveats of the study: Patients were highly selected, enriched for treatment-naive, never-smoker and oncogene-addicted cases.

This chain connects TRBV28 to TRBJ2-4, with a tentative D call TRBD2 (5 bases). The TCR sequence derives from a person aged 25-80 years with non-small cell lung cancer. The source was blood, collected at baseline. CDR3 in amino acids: CASTRGFPKNIQYF. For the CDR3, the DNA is TGTGCCAGCACCCGAGGGTTTCCCAAAAACATTCAGTACTTC.